This TCR beta chain was retrieved from a study of blood T cell repertoires in COVID-19. Study-wide background: Donors in the United States, Italy and Spain gave samples during acute or convalescent COVID-19. In each case, the material was cDNA or gDNA derived from T cells, B-cell-depleted T cells, or PBMCs.

Germline V gives CDR1 KGHSH, CDR2 LQKENI. This CDR3 is 15 amino acids long. V was clipped by 2 bases and J by 7 bases, with 17 bases between them. In the original processing: Researchers report that nucleated cell counts were estimated from reference gene primer amplification. Sequenced by immunoSEQ multiplex PCR; TCRdb stores in-frame clones only, minus some. That table is the source of V, J and clone size, and D and trimming were worked out from the DNA. The profile covers roughly 230,000 clones, with 75% to 90% appearing a single time and roughly 30% taken by the ten largest. This TCR was recovered from a man in his forties with acute or convalescent COVID-19. Sequenced input: peripheral blood. J is TRBJ2-5 and V is TRBV18; D is perhaps TRBD2 (5 bases). The CDR3 loop is CASSPGAERGGTQYF. The CDR3 DNA follows: TGTGCCAGCTCACCAGGAGCGGAACGCGGTGGGACCCAGTACTTC.